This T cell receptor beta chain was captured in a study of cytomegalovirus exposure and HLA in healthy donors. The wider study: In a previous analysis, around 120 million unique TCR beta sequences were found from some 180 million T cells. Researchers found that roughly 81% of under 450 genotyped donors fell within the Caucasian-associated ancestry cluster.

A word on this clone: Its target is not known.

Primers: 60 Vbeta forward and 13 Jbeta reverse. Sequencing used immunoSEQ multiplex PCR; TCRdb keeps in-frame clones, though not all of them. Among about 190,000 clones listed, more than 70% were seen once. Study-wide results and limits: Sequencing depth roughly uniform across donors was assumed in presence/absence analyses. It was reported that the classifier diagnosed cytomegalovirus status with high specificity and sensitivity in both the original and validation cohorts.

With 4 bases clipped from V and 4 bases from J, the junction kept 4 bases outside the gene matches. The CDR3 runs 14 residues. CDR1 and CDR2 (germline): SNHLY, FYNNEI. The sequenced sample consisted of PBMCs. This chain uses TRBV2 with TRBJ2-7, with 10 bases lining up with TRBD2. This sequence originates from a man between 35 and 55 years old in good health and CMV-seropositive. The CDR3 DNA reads TGTGCCAGCAGTGGTCCTAGCGGGAGTTACGAGCAGTACTTC. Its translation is CASSGPSGSYEQYF.